A selection of T cell receptor beta chains follows, all from one sample in a study of T cell changes during pregnancy in multiple sclerosis. Data came from immunoSEQ multiplex PCR; TCRdb stores just in-frame clones and leaves some out. The repertoire holds tens of thousands of clones, over 85% seen once, with less than 2% in the top ten. Sequenced material: peripheral blood, taken in the second trimester of pregnancy. The receptors stem from a female donor with multiple sclerosis, enrolled in a pregnancy study. The CDR3 runs from the conserved cysteine through the conserved F or W. Fields, in order: J gene, clone size, D gene, V gene, CDR3 DNA, CDR3 protein. A D gene is named only where the DNA matches it firmly. Expanded clones get a size class; other rows say once, few or many, or leave the size out.

TRBJ1-6	NA	TRBD1	TRBV5-6	TGTGCCAGCAGCCCTGACAGGGTGGGGCCCTATAATTCACCCCTCCACTTT	CASSPDRVGPYNSPLHF
TRBJ2-1	NA	TRBD2	TRBV6-1	TGTGCCAGCACTTTACGGGGGGGAAACAATGAGCAGTTCTTC	CASTLRGGNNEQFF
TRBJ2-7	NA	TRBD1	TRBV7-6	TGTGCCAGCAGCCTAGGGACAGGGTCCTACGAGCAGTACTTC	CASSLGTGSYEQYF
TRBJ2-7	NA	NA	TRBV27	TGTGCCAGCAGTTTATCGGTTTCGGGAAACGAGCAGTACTTC	CASSLSVSGNEQYF
TRBJ1-2	NA	NA	TRBV18	TGTGCCAGCTCAAACGACAGAAACTATGGCTACACCTTC	CASSNDRNYGYTF
TRBJ2-5	NA	TRBD2	TRBV27	TGTGCCAGCAGTGTAAGCGGGAGGGTCCAAGAGACCCAGTACTTC	CASSVSGRVQETQYF
TRBJ2-2	NA	NA	TRBV28	TGTGCCAGCAGTCCTCAACAGGGTCTGGCCGGGGAGCTGTTTTTT	CASSPQQGLAGELFF
TRBJ2-7	NA	TRBD1	TRBV9	TGTGCCAGCAGCGCGGGGACAGGGCTCTACGAGCAGTACTTC	CASSAGTGLYEQYF
TRBJ2-3	NA	TRBD1	TRBV18	TGTGCCAGCTCACGTCGGGACAGCCTTGCGGATACGCAGTATTTT	CASSRRDSLADTQYF
TRBJ2-5	NA	TRBD1	TRBV27	TGTGCCAGCAGTCCTAATCCGGGACAGACAGAGACCCAGTACTTC	CASSPNPGQTETQYF
TRBJ2-7	NA	NA	TRBV5-6	TGTGCCAGCAGCTTGGTGAGGGCCTACTCCTACGAGCAGTACTTC	CASSLVRAYSYEQYF
TRBJ1-5	NA	NA	TRBV7-2	TGTGCCAGCAGCTATCGGAGAGGTTATCAGCCCCAGCATTTT	CASSYRRGYQPQHF
TRBJ1-3	NA	NA	TRBV2	TGTGCCAGCAGATCCAACTCTGGAAACACCATATATTTT	CASRSNSGNTIYF
TRBJ1-5	NA	NA	TRBV2	TGTGCCAGCAGTGAACAACAGGCCAGCAATCAGCCCCAGCATTTT	CASSEQQASNQPQHF
TRBJ1-5	NA	TRBD1	TRBV27	TGTGCCAGCAGTTTAGAGGGGGCGCATCAGCCCCAGCATTTT	CASSLEGAHQPQHF
TRBJ2-3	NA	TRBD2	TRBV7-2	TGTGCCAGCAGCTCCCGAGCGGGAGTTCCCCGCACAGATACGCAGTATTTT	CASSSRAGVPRTDTQYF
TRBJ2-1	NA	TRBD2	TRBV4-2	TGTGCCAGCAGCGGACTAGCGAGCTCCTACAATGAGCAGTTCTTC	CASSGLASSYNEQFF
TRBJ2-2	NA	NA	TRBV7-3	TGTGCCAGCAGCTCGACGAGGGCCGGGGAGCTGTTTTTT	CASSSTRAGELFF
TRBJ2-1	NA	TRBD1	TRBV27	TGTGCCAGCAGTTCCCCCGGGACAGGCCACGATGAGCAGTTCTTC	CASSSPGTGHDEQFF
TRBJ1-2	NA	NA	TRBV5-1	TGCGCCAGCAGCTCGGCGTCGGGGAATGGCTACACCTTC	CASSSASGNGYTF
TRBJ2-1	NA	TRBD2	TRBV11-2	TGTGCCAGCAGCCGTAGTGTGGGAGTAGCGGGAGAGTGGGGTGAGCAGTTCTTC	CASSRSVGVAGEWGEQFF
TRBJ2-5	NA	TRBD2	TRBV7-2	TGTGCCAGCAGCTTCTTAGCGGGAGGGCAGGGGGAGACCCAGTACTTC	CASSFLAGGQGETQYF
TRBJ2-6	NA	NA	TRBV27	TGTGCCAGCAGTTTGGAGGCGTATGGGGCCAACGTCCTGACTTTC	CASSLEAYGANVLTF
TRBJ2-5	NA	NA	TRBV5-1	TGCGCCAGCAGCTTCGAGGGATACGGTGTGTCCCAGTACTTC	CASSFEGYGVSQYF
TRBJ2-6	NA	NA	TRBV28	TGTGCCAGCGGATTGGGAGTTACTGGGGCCAACGTCCTGACTTTC	CASGLGVTGANVLTF
TRBJ2-7	NA	TRBD1	TRBV15	TGTGCCACCAGCAGAGAGTCAGGGGGCTACGAGCAGTACTTC	CATSRESGGYEQYF
TRBJ1-2	NA	NA	TRBV15	TGTGCCACCAGCAGAGGGCAGGGATATGGCTACACCTTC	CATSRGQGYGYTF
TRBJ1-2	NA	NA	TRBV7-2	TGTGCCAGCAGCTTATCGGCCAGTACAGGGAACTATGGCTACACCTTC	CASSLSASTGNYGYTF
TRBJ2-7	NA	NA	TRBV14	TGTGCCAGCAGCCAAGATCAACGAGGCGAGCAGTACTTC	CASSQDQRGEQYF
TRBJ1-5	once	NA	TRBV2	TGTGCCAGCAAGGGACTCTTGGGTGGCAATCAGCCCCAGCATTTT	CASKGLLGGNQPQHF
TRBJ1-5	NA	NA	TRBV2	TGTGCCAGCAGTTATGGACACAGCGATGACCAGCCCCAGCATTTT	CASSYGHSDDQPQHF
TRBJ1-4	once	NA	TRBV9	TGTGCCAGCAGCACCACTCCTGGGGGAGGGGCCGTTAATGAAAAACTGTTTTTT	CASSTTPGGGAVNEKLFF
TRBJ2-7	NA	TRBD1	TRBV5-1	TGCGCCAGCAGACACGACGACAGGGCCAGCTACGAGCAGTACTTC	CASRHDDRASYEQYF
TRBJ2-3	NA	TRBD2	TRBV13	TGTGCCAGCAGTCCACCCGGCGCGGGAGGGCCCGGGAAAGGCACAGATACGCAGTATTTT	CASSPPGAGGPGKGTDTQYF
TRBJ1-3	NA	NA	TRBV7-6	TGTGCCAGCAGCTTAACCACAGGACGCTCTGGAAACACCATATATTTT	CASSLTTGRSGNTIYF
TRBJ2-5	once	TRBD1	TRBV29-1	TGCAGCGTTGCCGGACAGGGTGAGACCCAGTACTTC	CSVAGQGETQYF
TRBJ2-2	few	NA	TRBV6-4	TGTGCCAGCAGTGGAGGGAACACCGGGGAGCTGTTTTTT	CASSGGNTGELFF
TRBJ2-3	NA	TRBD2	TRBV7-9	TGTGCCAGCAGCCAGCTTGGGGGGGCGGGAGGTTCGGCAGATACGCAGTATTTT	CASSQLGGAGGSADTQYF
TRBJ2-4	NA	TRBD2	TRBV2	TGTGCCAGCAGTGGACTAGCGGGGGGGCTTGGGGCCAAAAACATTCAGTACTTC	CASSGLAGGLGAKNIQYF
TRBJ1-4	NA	TRBD1	TRBV10-3	TGTGCCATCAGTGAAACCAGGACAGGGGGACGAGATGAAAAACTGTTTTTT	CAISETRTGGRDEKLFF
TRBJ2-3	once	NA	TRBV27	TGTGCCAGCAGTTTCGGAGATACGCAGTATTTT	CASSFGDTQYF
TRBJ1-3	NA	NA	TRBV28	TGTGCCAGCAGTTTAAACAGCCGCGGAAACACCATATATTTT	CASSLNSRGNTIYF